One T cell receptor (beta chain) is described in this entry. The antigen is undetermined. Molecular barcoding with unique molecular identifiers was used for the TCRbeta library. TCRdb processed the PCR reads anew with MiXCR; each CDR3 protein has one entry. The profile shows around 50,000 distinct CDR3 sequences, around 53% of them singletons. V lost 4 bases and J lost 1; bases outside the gene matches: 5. The germline gives CDR1 SGHRS, CDR2 YFSETQ. This CDR3 is built from 15 residues. The sample belongs to a study of T-cell reconstitution after alpha-beta-depleted transplantation in children. Study conclusions and caveats: Among T cells one year after transplant, newly produced cells accounted for most counts and diversity. Approximately two months post-transplant, alpha-beta T cells reportedly originated from several hundred expanded graft clones.

The rearrangement uses TRBV5-1 and TRBJ1-1; the match to TRBD1 covers 9 bases. This TCR was sampled from a boy under three years old with SCID, due to receive a stem cell transplant. Here the sequenced sample was peripheral blood, taken before TCRalphabeta/CD19-depleted stem cell transplant. The CDR3 reads CASSARQGGNTEAFF. CDR3 bases: TGCGCCAGCAGCGCCCGACAGGGGGGGAACACTGAAGCTTTCTTT.